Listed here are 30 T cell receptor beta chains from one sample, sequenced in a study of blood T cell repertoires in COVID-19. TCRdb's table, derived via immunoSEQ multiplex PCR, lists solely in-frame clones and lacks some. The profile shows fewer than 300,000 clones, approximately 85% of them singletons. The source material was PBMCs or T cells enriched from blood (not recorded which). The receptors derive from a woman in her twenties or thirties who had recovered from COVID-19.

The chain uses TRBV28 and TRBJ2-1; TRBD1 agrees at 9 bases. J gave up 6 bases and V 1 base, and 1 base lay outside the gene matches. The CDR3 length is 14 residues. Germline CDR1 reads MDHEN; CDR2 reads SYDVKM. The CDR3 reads CASSLLQGANEQFF. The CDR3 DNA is TGTGCCAGCAGTTTATTACAGGGGGCCAATGAGCAGTTCTTC.

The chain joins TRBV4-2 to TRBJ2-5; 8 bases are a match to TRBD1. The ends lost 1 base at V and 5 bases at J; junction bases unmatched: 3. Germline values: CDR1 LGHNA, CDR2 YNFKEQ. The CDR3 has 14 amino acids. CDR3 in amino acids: CASSQGTGKETQYF. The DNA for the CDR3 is TGTGCCAGCAGCCAAGGGACAGGGAAGGAGACCCAGTACTTC.

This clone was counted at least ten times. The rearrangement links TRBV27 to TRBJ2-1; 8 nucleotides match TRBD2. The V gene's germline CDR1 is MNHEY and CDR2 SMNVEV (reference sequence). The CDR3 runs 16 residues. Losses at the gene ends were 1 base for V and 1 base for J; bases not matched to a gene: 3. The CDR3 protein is CASSLYGGGSYNEQFF. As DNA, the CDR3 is TGTGCCAGCAGTTTATACGGGGGGGGGTCCTACAATGAGCAGTTCTTC.

CDR3: CASSALGGNTEAFF. Written as DNA, the CDR3 is TGTGCCAGCAGCGCCTTAGGGGGGAACACTGAAGCTTTCTTT. The rearrangement uses TRBV2 and TRBJ1-1; maybe TRBD1 (6 bases). The CDR3 loop spans 14 amino acids. V lost 6 bases and J 1 base, leaving 12 bases between the germline ends. Germline V lookup: CDR1 SNHLY, CDR2 FYNNEI. The full variable domain, with the rest looked up from reference TRBV2 and TRBJ1-1, is EPEVTQTPSHQVTQMGQEVILRCVPISNHLYFYWYRQILGQKVEFLVSFYNNEISEKSEIFDDQFSVERPDGSNFTLKIRSTKLEDSAMYFCASSALGGNTEAFFGQGTRLTVV.

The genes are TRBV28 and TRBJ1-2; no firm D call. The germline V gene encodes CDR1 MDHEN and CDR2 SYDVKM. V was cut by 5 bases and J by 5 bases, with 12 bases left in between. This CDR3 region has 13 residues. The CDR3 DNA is TGTGCCAGCAGTCCGGGGTCGATTTATGGCTACACCTTC. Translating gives CASSPGSIYGYTF.

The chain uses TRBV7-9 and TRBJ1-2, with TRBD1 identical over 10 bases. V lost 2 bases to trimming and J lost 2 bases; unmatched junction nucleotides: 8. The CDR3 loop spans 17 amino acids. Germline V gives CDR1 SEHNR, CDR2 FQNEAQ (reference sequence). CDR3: CASSLITGTGDNYGYTF. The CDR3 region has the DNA TGTGCCAGCAGCTTAATCACTGGGACAGGGGACAACTATGGCTACACCTTC.

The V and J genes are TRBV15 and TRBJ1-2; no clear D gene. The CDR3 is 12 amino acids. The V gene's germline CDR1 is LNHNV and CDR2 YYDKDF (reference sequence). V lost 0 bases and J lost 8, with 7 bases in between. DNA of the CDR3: TGTGCCACCAGCAGAGAGCTGGGCGGCTACACCTTC. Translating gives CATSRELGGYTF.

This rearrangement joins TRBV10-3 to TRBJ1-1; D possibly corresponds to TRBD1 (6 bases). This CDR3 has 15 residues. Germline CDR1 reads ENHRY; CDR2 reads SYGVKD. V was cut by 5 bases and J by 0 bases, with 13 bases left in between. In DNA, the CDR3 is TGTGCCATCAGTAAAGGGGGACGGATGAACACTGAAGCTTTCTTT. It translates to CAISKGGRMNTEAFF.

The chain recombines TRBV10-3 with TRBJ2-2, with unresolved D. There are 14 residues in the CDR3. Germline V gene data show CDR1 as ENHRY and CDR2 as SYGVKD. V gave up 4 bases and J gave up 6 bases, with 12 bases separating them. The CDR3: CAISGPMTPGELFF. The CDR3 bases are TGTGCCATCAGTGGGCCGATGACACCCGGGGAGCTGTTTTTT.

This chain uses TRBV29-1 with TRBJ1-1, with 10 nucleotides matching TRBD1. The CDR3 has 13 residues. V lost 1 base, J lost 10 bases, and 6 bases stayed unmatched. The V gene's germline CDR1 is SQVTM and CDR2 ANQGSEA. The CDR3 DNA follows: TGCAGCGTTGAAGGGACAGGGGGATTGGTAGCTTTCTTT. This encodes CSVEGTGGLVAFF. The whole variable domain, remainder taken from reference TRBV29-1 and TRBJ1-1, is SAVISQKPSRDICQRGTSLTIQCQVDSQVTMMFWYRQQPGQSLTLIATANQGSEATYESGFVIDKFPISRPNLTFSTLTVSNMSPEDSSIYLCSVEGTGGLVAFFGQGTRLTVV.

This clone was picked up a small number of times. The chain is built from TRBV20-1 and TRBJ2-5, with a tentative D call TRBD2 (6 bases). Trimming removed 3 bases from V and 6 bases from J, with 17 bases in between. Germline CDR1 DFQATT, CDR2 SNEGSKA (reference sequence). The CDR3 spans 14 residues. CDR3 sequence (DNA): TGCAGTGCTAGTTCGACGGGAGAGATGAAGACCCAGTACTTC. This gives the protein CSASSTGEMKTQYF.

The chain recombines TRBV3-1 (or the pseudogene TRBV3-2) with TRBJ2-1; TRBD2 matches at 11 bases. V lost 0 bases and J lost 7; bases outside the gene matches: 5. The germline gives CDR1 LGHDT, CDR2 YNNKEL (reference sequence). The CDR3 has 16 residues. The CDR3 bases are TGTGCCAGCAGCCAAGATAGCGGGGGGGGCAAAAATGAGCAGTTCTTC. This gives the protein CASSQDSGGGKNEQFF.

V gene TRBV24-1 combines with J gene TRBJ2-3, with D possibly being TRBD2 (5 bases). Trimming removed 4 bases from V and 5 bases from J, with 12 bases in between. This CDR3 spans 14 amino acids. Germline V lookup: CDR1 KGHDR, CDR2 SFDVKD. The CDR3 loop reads CATSERGTGDTQYF. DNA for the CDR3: TGTGCCACCAGTGAACGGGGAACGGGAGATACGCAGTATTTT.

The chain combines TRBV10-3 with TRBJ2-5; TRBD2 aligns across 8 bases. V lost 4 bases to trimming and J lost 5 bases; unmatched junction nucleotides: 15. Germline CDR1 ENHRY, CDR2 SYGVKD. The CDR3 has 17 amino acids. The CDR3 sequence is CAISGSETGGLFETQYF. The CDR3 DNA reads TGTGCCATCAGTGGAAGCGAAACGGGGGGGCTTTTCGAGACCCAGTACTTC.

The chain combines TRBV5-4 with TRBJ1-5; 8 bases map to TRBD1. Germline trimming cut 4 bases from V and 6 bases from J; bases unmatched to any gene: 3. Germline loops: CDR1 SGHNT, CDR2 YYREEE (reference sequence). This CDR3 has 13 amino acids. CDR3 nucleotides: TGTGCCAGCAGCCCAGGACAGGGTCAGCCCCAGCATTTT. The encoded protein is CASSPGQGQPQHF.

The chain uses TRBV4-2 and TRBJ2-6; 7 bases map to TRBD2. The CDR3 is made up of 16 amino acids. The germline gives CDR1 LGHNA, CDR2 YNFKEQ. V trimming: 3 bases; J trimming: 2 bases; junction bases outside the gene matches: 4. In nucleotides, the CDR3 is TGTGCCAGCAGCCAGAGTGGGACTACTGGGGCCAACGTCCTGACTTTC. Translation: CASSQSGTTGANVLTF.

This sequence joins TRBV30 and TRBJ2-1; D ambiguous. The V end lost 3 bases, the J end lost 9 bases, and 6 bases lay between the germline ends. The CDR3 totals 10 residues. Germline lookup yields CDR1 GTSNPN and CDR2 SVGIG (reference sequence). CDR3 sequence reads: CAWRFGEQFF. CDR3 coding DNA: TGTGCCTGGAGGTTCGGTGAGCAGTTCTTC.

For the CDR3, the DNA is TGTGCCAGCAGCCCGGGCCGGGGGAGGACTAATGAAAAACTGTTTTTT. Translated: CASSPGRGRTNEKLFF. V usage is TRBV5-4 and J usage is TRBJ1-4; possible D gene TRBD1, 5 bases. Germline CDR1 SGHNT, CDR2 YYREEE (reference sequence). V lost 4 bases, J lost 2 bases, and 15 bases lay in between. CDR3 size: 16 residues. The complete variable domain, with remaining parts taken from reference TRBV5-4 and TRBJ1-4, reads ETGVTQSPTHLIKTRGQQVTLRCSSQSGHNTVSWYQQALGQGPQFIFQYYREEENGRGNFPPRFSGLQFPNYSSELNVNALELDDSALYLCASSPGRGRTNEKLFFGSGTQLSVL.

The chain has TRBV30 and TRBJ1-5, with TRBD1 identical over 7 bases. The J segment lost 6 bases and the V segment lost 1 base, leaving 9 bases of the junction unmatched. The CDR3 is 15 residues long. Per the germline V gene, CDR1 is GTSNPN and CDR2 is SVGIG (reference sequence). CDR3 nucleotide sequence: TGTGCCTGGAGTGCTGGACAGGTGTCGGGTCAGCCCCAGCATTTT. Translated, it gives CAWSAGQVSGQPQHF. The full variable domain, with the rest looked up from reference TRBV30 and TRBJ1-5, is SQTIHQWPATLVQPVGSPLSLECTVEGTSNPNLYWYRQAAGRGLQLLFYSVGIGQISSEVPQNLSASRPQDRQFILSSKKLLLSDSGFYLCAWSAGQVSGQPQHFGDGTRLSIL.

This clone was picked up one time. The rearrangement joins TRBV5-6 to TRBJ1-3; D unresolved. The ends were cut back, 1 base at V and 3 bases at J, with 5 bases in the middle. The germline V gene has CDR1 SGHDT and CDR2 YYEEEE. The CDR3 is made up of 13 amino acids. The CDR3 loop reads CASSLPIGNTIYF. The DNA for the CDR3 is TGTGCCAGCAGCTTGCCCATTGGAAACACCATATATTTT.

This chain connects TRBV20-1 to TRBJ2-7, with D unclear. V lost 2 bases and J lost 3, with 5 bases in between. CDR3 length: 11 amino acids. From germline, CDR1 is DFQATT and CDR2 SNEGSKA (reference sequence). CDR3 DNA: TGCAGTGCTAGAAACATCTACGAGCAGTACTTC. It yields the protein CSARNIYEQYF.

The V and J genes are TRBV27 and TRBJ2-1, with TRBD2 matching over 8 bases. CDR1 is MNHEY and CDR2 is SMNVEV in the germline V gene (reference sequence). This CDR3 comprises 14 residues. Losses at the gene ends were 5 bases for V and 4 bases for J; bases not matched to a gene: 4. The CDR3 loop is CASSLSGGYNEQFF. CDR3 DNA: TGTGCCAGCAGTCTGAGCGGGGGTTACAATGAGCAGTTCTTC.

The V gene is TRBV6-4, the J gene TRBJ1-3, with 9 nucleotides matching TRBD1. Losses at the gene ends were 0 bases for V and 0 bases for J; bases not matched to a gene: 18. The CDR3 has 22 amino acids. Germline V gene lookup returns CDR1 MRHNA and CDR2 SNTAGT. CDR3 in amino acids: CASSDSGQGILSGALSGNTIYF. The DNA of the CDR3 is TGTGCCAGCAGTGACTCAGGACAGGGGATACTCTCCGGGGCCCTCTCTGGAAACACCATATATTTT.

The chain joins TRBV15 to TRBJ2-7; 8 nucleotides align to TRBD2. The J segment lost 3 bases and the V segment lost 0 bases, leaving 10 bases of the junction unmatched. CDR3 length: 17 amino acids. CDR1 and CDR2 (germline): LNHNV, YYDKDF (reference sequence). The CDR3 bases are TGTGCCACCAGCAGAGATCTCGGGTTAGCGGGATTCTACGAGCAGTACTTC. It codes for CATSRDLGLAGFYEQYF.

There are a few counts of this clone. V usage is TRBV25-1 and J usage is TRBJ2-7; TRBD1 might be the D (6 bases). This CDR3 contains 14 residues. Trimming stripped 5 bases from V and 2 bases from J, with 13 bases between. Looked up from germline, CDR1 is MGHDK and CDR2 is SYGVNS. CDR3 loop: CASSREQGAYEQYF. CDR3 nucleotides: TGTGCCAGCAGTCGGGAACAGGGAGCCTACGAGCAGTACTTC.

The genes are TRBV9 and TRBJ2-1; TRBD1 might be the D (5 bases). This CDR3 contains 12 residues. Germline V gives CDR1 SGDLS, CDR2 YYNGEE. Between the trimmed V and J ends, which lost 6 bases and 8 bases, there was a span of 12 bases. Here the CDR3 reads CASNSGADEQFF. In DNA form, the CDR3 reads TGTGCCAGCAACAGTGGGGCTGATGAGCAGTTCTTC.

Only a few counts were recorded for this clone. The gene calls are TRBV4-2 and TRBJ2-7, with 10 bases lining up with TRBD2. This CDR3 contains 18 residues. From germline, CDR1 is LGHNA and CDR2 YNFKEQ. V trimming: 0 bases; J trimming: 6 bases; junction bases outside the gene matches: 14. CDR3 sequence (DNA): TGTGCCAGCAGCCAAGATACTAGCGGGATCGCTGGGGGCGCCGAGCAGTACTTC. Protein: CASSQDTSGIAGGAEQYF.

For the CDR3, the DNA is TGTGCCAGCAGCGTACCGTGGGGGCGCTCAGAGGGCTACACCTTC. Translation gives CASSVPWGRSEGYTF. The chain carries TRBV9 and TRBJ1-2, with D maybe TRBD1 (6 bases). Trimming left V 1 base short and J 8 bases short, with 18 bases between. This CDR3 has 15 residues. Germline V gene sequence: CDR1 SGDLS, CDR2 YYNGEE.

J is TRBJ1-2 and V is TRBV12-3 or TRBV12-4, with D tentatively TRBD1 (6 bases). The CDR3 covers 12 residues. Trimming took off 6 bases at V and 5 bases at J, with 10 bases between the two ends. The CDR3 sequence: CASRGTTYGYTF. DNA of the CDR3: TGTGCCAGCAGGGGGACAACTTATGGCTACACCTTC.

CDR3 loop: CASSLTGGGSGELFF. The CDR3 DNA reads TGTGCCAGCAGTCTTACAGGGGGCGGGTCCGGGGAGCTGTTTTTT. The chain combines TRBV28 with TRBJ2-2, with TRBD1 identical over 9 bases. CDR3 length: 15 residues. After removal of 5 bases from V and 6 bases from J, the junction contained 7 bases not matched to a gene. Germline V CDR1 and CDR2: MDHEN, SYDVKM. Supplemented by reference TRBV28 and TRBJ2-2, the full variable domain reads DVKVTQSSRYLVKRTGEKVFLECVQDMDHENMFWYRQDPGLGLRLIYFSYDVKMKEKGDIPEGYSVSREKKERFSLILESASTNQTSMYLCASSLTGGGSGELFFGEGSRLTVL.